Listed below are T cell receptor beta chains from one sample, sequenced in a study of cytomegalovirus exposure and HLA in healthy donors. Profiled with immunoSEQ multiplex PCR; TCRdb holds only in-frame clones, not every one. Among around 130,000 clones, roughly three fifths were seen once, and the ten largest hold more than 1.5%. Sequenced: PBMCs. The origin of the receptors is a man younger than 35 in good health and CMV-seronegative. The CDR3 runs from the conserved cysteine through the conserved F or W. Each record gives: clone size, D gene, J gene, V gene, CDR3 DNA, CDR3 protein. A D gene is named only where the DNA matches it firmly. Some rows mark clone size as missing; the rest say once, few, many or name a class of expanded clone.

clone_size: .; d_call: .; j_call: TRBJ2-7; v_call: TRBV29-1; cdr3_nt: TGCAGCGTTGGAGTTTTCTCCTACGAGCAGTACTTC; cdr3_aa: CSVGVFSYEQYF
clone_size: .; d_call: TRBD1; j_call: TRBJ2-4; v_call: TRBV30; cdr3_nt: TGTGCCTGGACCCCCCGGACAGGGGTGGCCAAAAACATTCAGTACTTC; cdr3_aa: CAWTPRTGVAKNIQYF
clone_size: .; d_call: .; j_call: TRBJ1-2; v_call: TRBV5-6; cdr3_nt: TGTGCCAGCAGCCTCGGGGAGGTTCGAAGAGCGGCTTATGGCTACACCTTC; cdr3_aa: CASSLGEVRRAAYGYTF
clone_size: .; d_call: .; j_call: TRBJ1-2; v_call: TRBV30; cdr3_nt: TGTGCCTGGGCTAAGGACACCTACTATGGCTACACCTTC; cdr3_aa: CAWAKDTYYGYTF
clone_size: once; d_call: TRBD1; j_call: TRBJ2-1; v_call: TRBV5-6; cdr3_nt: TGTGCCAGCAAAATGGGGACAGCCTACAATGAGCAGTTCTTC; cdr3_aa: CASKMGTAYNEQFF
clone_size: .; d_call: .; j_call: TRBJ1-2; v_call: TRBV6-5; cdr3_nt: TGTGCCAGCAGTTACGGCGGCGCGTACTATGGCTACACCTTC; cdr3_aa: CASSYGGAYYGYTF
clone_size: few; d_call: .; j_call: TRBJ2-5; v_call: TRBV4-3; cdr3_nt: TGCGCCAGCAGCCAAGAAGGGGGGGGGACCCAGTACTTC; cdr3_aa: CASSQEGGGTQYF
clone_size: .; d_call: .; j_call: TRBJ1-1; v_call: TRBV19; cdr3_nt: TGTGCCAGTTCCAAATCCCAGGATCACACTGAAGCTTTCTTT; cdr3_aa: CASSKSQDHTEAFF
clone_size: .; d_call: .; j_call: TRBJ1-5; v_call: TRBV19; cdr3_nt: TGTGCCAGTAGTGCCGACAGGTTGCAGCCCCAGCATTTT; cdr3_aa: CASSADRLQPQHF
clone_size: .; d_call: .; j_call: TRBJ1-4; v_call: TRBV19; cdr3_nt: TGTGCCAGCAAGTGGCTATCGGGGGAAAAACTGTTTTTT; cdr3_aa: CASKWLSGEKLFF
clone_size: .; d_call: TRBD2; j_call: TRBJ2-7; v_call: TRBV9; cdr3_nt: TGTGCCAGCAGCGTGCAAGCGGGGTCCTACGAGCAGTACTTC; cdr3_aa: CASSVQAGSYEQYF
clone_size: .; d_call: .; j_call: TRBJ2-6; v_call: TRBV9; cdr3_nt: TGTGCCAGCAGCGAGGCCAGGGCCGGCTCTGGGGCCAACGTCCTGACTTTC; cdr3_aa: CASSEARAGSGANVLTF
clone_size: few; d_call: TRBD2; j_call: TRBJ2-7; v_call: TRBV29-1; cdr3_nt: TGCGCCGGGGGGGAGTCGACCACCTACGAGCAGTACTTC; cdr3_aa: CAGGESTTYEQYF
clone_size: .; d_call: .; j_call: TRBJ1-4; v_call: TRBV4-1; cdr3_nt: TGCGCCAGCAGCCATGAGGCTGGAGGGTCTGTTGCAGCTAATGAAAAACTGTTTTTT; cdr3_aa: CASSHEAGGSVAANEKLFF
clone_size: .; d_call: .; j_call: TRBJ1-1; v_call: TRBV5-4; cdr3_nt: TGTGCCAGCAGCTTGGGGTACCGGGTTTTGAAAACTGAAGCTTTCTTT; cdr3_aa: CASSLGYRVLKTEAFF
clone_size: .; d_call: .; j_call: TRBJ2-4; v_call: TRBV4-2; cdr3_nt: TGTGCCAGCAGCCCACAGGTAGCCAAAAACATTCAGTACTTC; cdr3_aa: CASSPQVAKNIQYF
clone_size: .; d_call: .; j_call: TRBJ2-1; v_call: TRBV6-5; cdr3_nt: TGTGCCAGCAGGGTTAGCTCCTACAATGAGCAGTTCTTC; cdr3_aa: CASRVSSYNEQFF
clone_size: .; d_call: TRBD2; j_call: TRBJ2-7; v_call: TRBV11-2; cdr3_nt: TGTGCCAGCGCAGGGGTAGCGGGGGACTACGAGCAGTACTTC; cdr3_aa: CASAGVAGDYEQYF
clone_size: few; d_call: .; j_call: TRBJ1-1; v_call: TRBV19; cdr3_nt: TGTGCCAGTAGTATAGATCGGAACACTGAAGCTTTCTTT; cdr3_aa: CASSIDRNTEAFF
clone_size: .; d_call: TRBD1; j_call: TRBJ1-5; v_call: TRBV19; cdr3_nt: TGTGCCAGTAGTAGGTGGGGGACAGGCGATCAGCCCCAGCATTTT; cdr3_aa: CASSRWGTGDQPQHF
clone_size: .; d_call: TRBD2; j_call: TRBJ2-7; v_call: TRBV9; cdr3_nt: TGTGCCAGCAGCTCTTCGACTAGCAGCTACGAGCAGTACTTC; cdr3_aa: CASSSSTSSYEQYF
clone_size: .; d_call: TRBD1; j_call: TRBJ2-7; v_call: TRBV27; cdr3_nt: TGTGCCAGCAGCGGGACAGGGGGCATATACGAGCAGTACTTC; cdr3_aa: CASSGTGGIYEQYF
clone_size: .; d_call: TRBD2; j_call: TRBJ2-7; v_call: TRBV4-2; cdr3_nt: TGTGCCAGCAGCACCCGGACTGGAAGCGGGGACGAGCAGTACTTC; cdr3_aa: CASSTRTGSGDEQYF
clone_size: .; d_call: .; j_call: TRBJ2-5; v_call: TRBV29-1; cdr3_nt: TGCAGCGTTGCAGGGGCCCAAGAGACCCAGTACTTC; cdr3_aa: CSVAGAQETQYF
clone_size: .; d_call: .; j_call: TRBJ2-5; v_call: TRBV30; cdr3_nt: TGTGCCTGGAGTGTCCGGTCCGATGGGGAGCAGTACTTC; cdr3_aa: CAWSVRSDGEQYF
clone_size: .; d_call: TRBD1; j_call: TRBJ2-3; v_call: TRBV5-4; cdr3_nt: TGTGCCGCCACCCAACAGGGGGCAGATACGCAGTATTTT; cdr3_aa: CAATQQGADTQYF
clone_size: few; d_call: .; j_call: TRBJ2-3; v_call: TRBV5-4; cdr3_nt: TGTGCCAGCAGCCTGACAGTAACAGATACGCAGTATTTT; cdr3_aa: CASSLTVTDTQYF
clone_size: .; d_call: TRBD1; j_call: TRBJ1-1; v_call: TRBV7-9; cdr3_nt: TGTGCCAGCAGCTTGGACAGGCCAATGAACACTGAAGCTTTCTTT; cdr3_aa: CASSLDRPMNTEAFF
clone_size: .; d_call: .; j_call: TRBJ2-7; v_call: TRBV2; cdr3_nt: TGTGCCAGCCGGCCGGGCTACGAGCAGTACTTC; cdr3_aa: CASRPGYEQYF
clone_size: .; d_call: TRBD1; j_call: TRBJ2-2; v_call: TRBV5-4; cdr3_nt: TGTGCCAGCAGCTTCGGGACAGATGGTCGGGAGCTGTTTTTT; cdr3_aa: CASSFGTDGRELFF
clone_size: .; d_call: TRBD2; j_call: TRBJ2-7; v_call: TRBV4-2; cdr3_nt: TGTGCCAGCAGCCAAACGGGAGGCCACTACGAGCAGTACTTC; cdr3_aa: CASSQTGGHYEQYF
clone_size: .; d_call: .; j_call: TRBJ1-2; v_call: TRBV7-9; cdr3_nt: TGTGCCAGCAGCTTATTGGTGCAGGGCGGCGGCTACACCTTC; cdr3_aa: CASSLLVQGGGYTF
clone_size: .; d_call: TRBD1; j_call: TRBJ2-7; v_call: TRBV27; cdr3_nt: TGTGCCAGCAGTTGGCCCGGACAGGGGGTATGGGAGCAGTACTTC; cdr3_aa: CASSWPGQGVWEQYF
clone_size: few; d_call: TRBD1; j_call: TRBJ1-1; v_call: TRBV7-9; cdr3_nt: TGTGCCAGCAGCCCTAAGACAGGGGTGAACACTGAAGCTTTCTTT; cdr3_aa: CASSPKTGVNTEAFF
clone_size: few; d_call: TRBD2; j_call: TRBJ2-7; v_call: TRBV29-1; cdr3_nt: TGCAGCGGTAGGACTAGTTCGTACGAGCAGTACTTC; cdr3_aa: CSGRTSSYEQYF
clone_size: .; d_call: .; j_call: TRBJ2-3; v_call: TRBV9; cdr3_nt: TGTGCCAGCAGCGTAGCTTGGGAAGCGGTCACAGATACGCAGTATTTT; cdr3_aa: CASSVAWEAVTDTQYF
clone_size: .; d_call: .; j_call: TRBJ2-1; v_call: TRBV7-6; cdr3_nt: TGTGCCAGCAGCCGACTATACAATGAGCAGTTCTTC; cdr3_aa: CASSRLYNEQFF
clone_size: few; d_call: TRBD1; j_call: TRBJ2-5; v_call: TRBV4-1; cdr3_nt: TGCGCCAGCAGCCCCAGGGAAGGACAGGGAAGAGAGACCCAGTACTTC; cdr3_aa: CASSPREGQGRETQYF
clone_size: .; d_call: TRBD1; j_call: TRBJ1-2; v_call: TRBV11-2; cdr3_nt: TGTGCCAGCAGCTTAAGGACAGGGTCTGGCTACACCTTC; cdr3_aa: CASSLRTGSGYTF
clone_size: few; d_call: .; j_call: TRBJ1-5; v_call: TRBV7-6; cdr3_nt: TGTGCCAGCAGCTTAGTTGCGGGGCGCAATCAGCCCCAGCATTTT; cdr3_aa: CASSLVAGRNQPQHF
clone_size: .; d_call: TRBD2; j_call: TRBJ2-1; v_call: TRBV29-1; cdr3_nt: TGCAGCGTTGTGCGAGTTAGCGGGAGGGATAATGAGCAGTTCTTC; cdr3_aa: CSVVRVSGRDNEQFF
clone_size: once; d_call: TRBD2; j_call: TRBJ2-5; v_call: TRBV30; cdr3_nt: TGTGCCTGGAGCTCTGGGGGGGCCCAGTACTTC; cdr3_aa: CAWSSGGAQYF
clone_size: .; d_call: .; j_call: TRBJ2-3; v_call: TRBV25-1; cdr3_nt: TGTGCCAGCAGTGAATATATTCCCAAGACAGTGAGCACAGATACGCAGTATTTT; cdr3_aa: CASSEYIPKTVSTDTQYF
clone_size: .; d_call: .; j_call: TRBJ2-7; v_call: TRBV5-4; cdr3_nt: TGTGCCAGCAGCTCCGGGGGTGCCTACGAGCAGTACTTC; cdr3_aa: CASSSGGAYEQYF
clone_size: .; d_call: TRBD1; j_call: TRBJ1-5; v_call: TRBV5-1; cdr3_nt: TGCGCCAGCAGCTGGGGACAGGGCGATCAGCCCCAGCATTTT; cdr3_aa: CASSWGQGDQPQHF
clone_size: .; d_call: .; j_call: TRBJ1-5; v_call: TRBV15; cdr3_nt: TGTGCCACCAGTGTGAGGGGGGGCAGTCAGCCCCAGCATTTT; cdr3_aa: CATSVRGGSQPQHF